The source of this T cell receptor (beta chain) is a study of blood T cell repertoires in COVID-19. Study information: PBMCs, B-cell-depleted T cells, or T cells were the source of the cDNA or gDNA that made up the material.

Repertoires were generated with immunoSEQ multiplex PCR, while TCRdb's copy carries only in-frame clones and drops some. The table has about 300,000 clones, around nine tenths seen once. The CDR3 runs to 16 residues. The germline gives CDR1 LGHDT, CDR2 YNNKEL (reference sequence). V dropped 5 bases and J dropped 6; count of bases not matched to a gene: 12. This receptor was identified in a woman under 40 with COVID-19, enrolled during active disease. Sequencing was carried out using peripheral blood. The V gene is TRBV3-1 (or the pseudogene TRBV3-2), the J gene TRBJ2-1, with 8 bases aligning to TRBD2. The CDR3 region is CASSSTRGLGSNEQFF. The CDR3 DNA reads as TGTGCCAGCAGCTCAACCCGGGGACTAGGGAGCAATGAGCAGTTCTTC.